This T cell receptor beta chain was obtained from a study of Graves' ophthalmopathy and Graves' hyperthyroidism. Across the study: Peripheral blood collection took place at initial diagnosis, before any treatment. Findings and caveats of the study: Most expanded clonotypes from thyroid (those above 0.001 frequency) were also found in blood.

This clonotype was observed a few times. Its antigen is undetermined. Germline loops: CDR1 SNHLY, CDR2 FYNNEI. The CDR3 has 15 amino acids. J was trimmed by 6 bases and V by 6 bases; bases with no gene match: 12. Ophthalmopathy donors were characterized by moderate-to-severe activity, CAS of at least 3, NOSPECS of at least 4, and duration under 3 months. Pregnant or lactating patients and those with other autoimmune diseases or uncontrolled infections were excluded. Researchers took RNA transcripts and amplified TCR beta CDR3 regions from them. The library came from an HTBI-primed first-round RT-PCR and a second-round multiplex PCR. Each CDR3 protein is one row after TCRdb ran MiXCR on the multiplex PCR reads. Of 650,000 to 900,000 distinct CDR3 sequences in the sample, approximately 40% were seen once.

V gene TRBV2 combines with J gene TRBJ2-7; 9 nucleotides agree with TRBD1. The sequence was collected from an adult man with Graves' ophthalmopathy. The sequencing sample was made of peripheral blood. CDR3 amino acids: CASRSGTGSLGEQYF. The CDR3 region has the DNA TGTGCCAGCAGGTCCGGGACAGGGTCCCTTGGCGAGCAGTACTTC.